This TCR beta chain appears in the sequencing data of a study of blood T cells in healthy people across ages. Study results and limitations: Those diversity estimates obtained from one million T cells were thought to be underestimates.

For this clonotype: Its target is not known.

Alongside a J-beta primer mix, a sample-barcoded 5' primer served in a second PCR lasting roughly 6 to 11 cycles. TCRdb passed the 5' RACE reads through MiXCR, listing each CDR3 protein once. In the table there are hundreds of thousands of distinct CDR3 sequences, 20% to 30% of which are singletons. Drawn from each donor were ten milliliters of peripheral blood. The V gene lost 4 bases and the J gene lost 3 bases, with 9 bases spanning the gap. The CDR3 length is 13 residues. From germline, CDR1 is MRHNA and CDR2 SNTAGT. The sample also formed part of further work on T cells of mothers and their children. That publication notes: Nine systemically healthy Caucasian donors: three mothers, six children. In each mother, TCR beta CDR3 reads exceeded 9.5 million; in each child, they numbered 2.5 million to 3.5 million.

The sample comprised blood. The sequence was collected from a boy aged 10-17 years in good health. The rearrangement links TRBV6-4 to TRBJ1-1; no reliable D call. The chain's CDR3 is CASSAQLDTEAFF. The CDR3 coding sequence is TGTGCCAGCAGTGCTCAATTGGACACTGAAGCTTTCTTT.